This T cell receptor beta chain was documented in a study of cytomegalovirus exposure and HLA in healthy donors. Study conclusions and caveats: The majority of CMV-associated TCR beta chains were reported as apparently HLA-restricted in a later analysis. Rarity marked most TCR sequences, yet some public TCRs occurred in many donors.

Turning to this clone: What it recognizes is unknown.

V trimming: 10 bases; J trimming: 4 bases; junction bases outside the gene matches: 12. CDR3 length: 15 residues. CDR1 and CDR2 (germline): MDHEN, SYDVKM. PCR involved 60 Vbeta and 13 Jbeta primers. Only in-frame clones appear in the TCRdb table, and some are missing; sequencing was by immunoSEQ multiplex PCR. Among about 140,000 clones, 73% were seen once, and the ten largest hold around 1.2%. The specimen sequenced was PBMCs. The sequence was obtained from a woman between 40 and 50 years old in good health and CMV-seronegative. V is TRBV28 and J is TRBJ1-5; 8 positions match TRBD1. The DNA for the CDR3 is TGTGCCACCACAGGGGCAGGGGGCATTAATCAGCCCCAGCATTTT. Residues: CATTGAGGINQPQHF. Full variable domain (missing parts from reference TRBV28 and TRBJ1-5): DVKVTQSSRYLVKRTGEKVFLECVQDMDHENMFWYRQDPGLGLRLIYFSYDVKMKEKGDIPEGYSVSREKKERFSLILESASTNQTSMYLCATTGAGGINQPQHFGDGTRLSIL.